Reported below is one TCR beta chain. The antigen remains unidentified. The data were taken from a study of OX40 agonist ivuxolimab in advanced cancers. On the study more broadly: Each dose-escalation patient presented with hepatocellular carcinoma, melanoma, renal cell or head and neck cancer. Findings and caveats of the study: The 0.1-3.0 mg/kg partial responders had among the lowest clonal expansion.

V lost 7 bases to trimming and J lost 5 bases, with 8 bases between them. The germline V gene has CDR1 LNHDA and CDR2 SQIVND (reference sequence). The CDR3 consists of 12 residues. Clones were read by immunoSEQ multiplex PCR, and TCRdb kept only the in-frame ones, dropping some. The sample lists 100,000 or so clones; approximately 87% were seen once. The chain is built from TRBV19 and TRBJ2-2; D uncertain. This clonotype originated in an adult with an advanced solid tumor such as melanoma, head and neck, liver or kidney cancer. The sample here was CD4+ or CD8+ T cells sorted from blood, taken in a trial of the OX40 agonist ivuxolimab. CDR3 sequence (DNA): TGTGCCAGTAAACCGCGGACCGGGGAGCTGTTTTTT. Its translation: CASKPRTGELFF.